These 5 T cell receptor beta chains came from one sample sequenced in a study of blood T cell repertoires in COVID-19. Libraries were prepared by immunoSEQ multiplex PCR; TCRdb keeps only in-frame clonotypes and omits some of them. Among some 70,000 clones listed, 88% were seen once. The sample taken for sequencing was PBMCs or T cells enriched from blood (not recorded which). These receptors originate from a woman between 40 and 50 years old who had recovered from COVID-19.

The gene calls are TRBV3-1 (or the pseudogene TRBV3-2) and TRBJ1-3; possibly TRBD1 for D (5 bases). This CDR3 contains 15 residues. V was shortened by 1 base and J by 4 bases, with 11 bases between the two germline ends. The germline CDR1 and CDR2 sequences are LGHDT and YNNKEL (reference sequence). This CDR3 reads CASSQVARAGNTIYF. The CDR3 DNA follows: TGTGCCAGCAGCCAAGTAGCCAGGGCCGGAAACACCATATATTTT.

The gene calls are TRBV2 and TRBJ1-5; the match to TRBD1 covers 7 bases. Germline CDR1 SNHLY, CDR2 FYNNEI. J was trimmed by 6 bases and V by 6 bases; bases with no gene match: 8. The CDR3 length is 14 residues. DNA of the CDR3: TGTGCCAGCAGAAGACGACAGGGAGGTCAGCCCCAGCATTTT. As protein: CASRRRQGGQPQHF.

V usage is TRBV7-8 and J usage is TRBJ1-1, with D tentatively TRBD1 (5 bases). Between the trimmed V and J ends, which lost 1 base and 10 bases, there was a span of 13 bases. This CDR3 has 13 residues. Germline CDR1 is SGHVS and CDR2 is FQNEAQ. This chain's CDR3 is CASSLGGEVVAFF. The DNA of the CDR3 is TGTGCCAGCAGCTTAGGGGGGGAAGTGGTAGCTTTCTTT.

This clone was counted once. The rearrangement uses TRBV10-2 and TRBJ2-7; TRBD2 is a possible D gene (6 bases). CDR1 WSHSY and CDR2 SAAADI come from the germline V gene. The CDR3 runs to 14 residues. V was shortened by 4 bases and J by 6 bases, with 16 bases between the two germline ends. The CDR3 DNA reads TGCGCCAGCAGTGCGGGGGTGGGGGGAACCGAGCAGTACTTC. Translating gives CASSAGVGGTEQYF.

This clone was counted only a few times. V usage is TRBV3-1 (or the pseudogene TRBV3-2) and J usage is TRBJ2-2; no clear D gene. The CDR3 is made up of 14 amino acids. The V end was cut by 0 bases, the J end by 5 bases, with 7 bases between. CDR1 and CDR2 (germline): LGHDT, YNNKEL (reference sequence). In DNA form, the CDR3 reads TGTGCCAGCAGCCAAGATTGGAGTACCGGGGAGCTGTTTTTT. This translates into CASSQDWSTGELFF.